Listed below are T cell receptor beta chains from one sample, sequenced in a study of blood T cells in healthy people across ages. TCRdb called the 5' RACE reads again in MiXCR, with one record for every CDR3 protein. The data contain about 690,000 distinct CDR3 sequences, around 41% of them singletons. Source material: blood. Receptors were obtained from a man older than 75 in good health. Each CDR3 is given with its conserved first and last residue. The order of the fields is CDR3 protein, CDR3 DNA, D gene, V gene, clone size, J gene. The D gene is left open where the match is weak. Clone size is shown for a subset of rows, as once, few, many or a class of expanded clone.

CDR3 protein: CSASPGFQETQYF; CDR3 DNA: TGCAGTGCTAGTCCCGGGTTTCAAGAGACCCAGTACTTC; D gene: NA; V gene: TRBV20-1; clone size: few; J gene: TRBJ2-5
CDR3 protein: CASNTYAGTSNQPQHF; CDR3 DNA: TGTGCCAGCAACACCTATGCCGGTACCAGCAATCAGCCCCAGCATTTT; D gene: NA; V gene: TRBV6-6; clone size: NA; J gene: TRBJ1-5
CDR3 protein: CASSLLWRDDTEAFF; CDR3 DNA: TGCGCCAGCAGCCTCCTTTGGCGGGATGACACTGAAGCTTTCTTT; D gene: NA; V gene: TRBV4-3; clone size: NA; J gene: TRBJ1-1
CDR3 protein: CATSRKQGYEQFF; CDR3 DNA: TGTGCCACCAGCAGGAAACAGGGGTATGAGCAGTTCTTC; D gene: TRBD1; V gene: TRBV15; clone size: once; J gene: TRBJ2-1
CDR3 protein: CASSLTSVSLGEQYF; CDR3 DNA: TGTGCCAGCAGCTTGACTAGCGTATCACTAGGCGAGCAGTACTTC; D gene: TRBD2; V gene: TRBV11-3; clone size: few; J gene: TRBJ2-7
CDR3 protein: CASSRAQGTYEQYF; CDR3 DNA: TGTGCCAGCAGCCGCGCACAGGGCACCTACGAGCAGTACTTC; D gene: NA; V gene: TRBV3-1; clone size: many; J gene: TRBJ2-7
CDR3 protein: CAGSIGATPEAFF; CDR3 DNA: TGTGCCGGCAGCATAGGGGCGACCCCAGAAGCTTTCTTT; D gene: NA; V gene: TRBV6-5; clone size: NA; J gene: TRBJ1-1
CDR3 protein: CSASGGPALAKNIQYF; CDR3 DNA: TGCAGTGCTAGCGGGGGCCCGGCCCTAGCCAAAAACATTCAGTACTTC; D gene: NA; V gene: TRBV20-1; clone size: NA; J gene: TRBJ2-4
CDR3 protein: CASSLQRSQPQHF; CDR3 DNA: TGTGCCAGCAGTTTACAGCGGAGTCAGCCCCAGCATTTT; D gene: NA; V gene: TRBV12-3/TRBV12-4; clone size: NA; J gene: TRBJ1-5
CDR3 protein: CASRTVGELFF; CDR3 DNA: TGTGCCAGCAGGACTGTCGGGGAGCTGTTTTTT; D gene: NA; V gene: TRBV6-2/TRBV6-3; clone size: few; J gene: TRBJ2-2
CDR3 protein: CSAWRGESNPPQHF; CDR3 DNA: TGCAGTGCCTGGCGAGGTGAAAGCAATCCGCCCCAGCATTTT; D gene: NA; V gene: TRBV20-1; clone size: NA; J gene: TRBJ1-5
CDR3 protein: CASSSGTAVLMEQYF; CDR3 DNA: TGTGCCAGCAGCTCGGGGACAGCGGTACTTATGGAGCAGTACTTC; D gene: TRBD1; V gene: TRBV7-2; clone size: NA; J gene: TRBJ2-5
CDR3 protein: CASSPLIRGSGANVLTF; CDR3 DNA: TGTGCCAGCAGCCCGCTTATAAGAGGCTCTGGGGCCAACGTCCTGACTTTC; D gene: NA; V gene: TRBV14; clone size: few; J gene: TRBJ2-6
CDR3 protein: CASSSHRGGGMNTEAFF; CDR3 DNA: TGTGCCAGCAGTTCCCACAGGGGGGGCGGCATGAACACTGAAGCTTTCTTT; D gene: TRBD1; V gene: TRBV28; clone size: NA; J gene: TRBJ1-1
CDR3 protein: CASSPPAGGAYNEQFF; CDR3 DNA: TGTGCCAGCTCACCACCGGCAGGGGGCGCCTACAATGAGCAGTTCTTC; D gene: TRBD1; V gene: TRBV18; clone size: NA; J gene: TRBJ2-1
CDR3 protein: CASSQDKLAKNIQYF; CDR3 DNA: TGTGCCAGCAGCCAAGATAAGCTAGCCAAAAACATTCAGTACTTC; D gene: NA; V gene: TRBV3-1; clone size: few; J gene: TRBJ2-4
CDR3 protein: CSARDRLARKAPDTQYF; CDR3 DNA: TGCAGTGCTAGAGATCGTTTGGCCCGAAAGGCCCCAGATACGCAGTATTTT; D gene: NA; V gene: TRBV20-1; clone size: NA; J gene: TRBJ2-3
CDR3 protein: CSASGTVWETQYF; CDR3 DNA: TGCAGTGCTAGCGGCACCGTTTGGGAGACCCAGTACTTC; D gene: NA; V gene: TRBV20-1; clone size: few; J gene: TRBJ2-5
CDR3 protein: CASSQDLGGLGETQYF; CDR3 DNA: TGCGCCAGCAGCCAAGATCTAGGGGGGCTGGGAGAGACCCAGTACTTC; D gene: NA; V gene: TRBV4-1; clone size: few; J gene: TRBJ2-5
CDR3 protein: CASSFDGTGVQPQHF; CDR3 DNA: TGTGCCAGCAGCTTTGATGGGACAGGGGTTCAGCCCCAGCATTTT; D gene: TRBD1; V gene: TRBV11-1; clone size: once; J gene: TRBJ1-5
CDR3 protein: CASSLLTGNTDTQYF; CDR3 DNA: TGTGCCAGCAGCTTATTAACTGGGAACACAGATACGCAGTATTTT; D gene: NA; V gene: TRBV7-6; clone size: NA; J gene: TRBJ2-3
CDR3 protein: CASSFGQGSGEQYF; CDR3 DNA: TGTGCCAGCAGCTTCGGACAGGGGTCGGGTGAGCAGTACTTC; D gene: TRBD1; V gene: TRBV11-3; clone size: NA; J gene: TRBJ2-5
CDR3 protein: CASSEGRKETQYF; CDR3 DNA: TGCGCCAGCAGTGAGGGCAGAAAAGAGACCCAGTACTTC; D gene: NA; V gene: TRBV10-1; clone size: once; J gene: TRBJ2-5
CDR3 protein: CSVAPRTGIYGYTF; CDR3 DNA: TGCAGCGTCGCCCCCAGGACAGGGATCTATGGCTACACCTTC; D gene: TRBD1; V gene: TRBV29-1; clone size: many; J gene: TRBJ1-2
CDR3 protein: CASSESTGGTQYF; CDR3 DNA: TGCGCCAGCAGTGAGTCGACGGGCGGGACCCAGTACTTC; D gene: NA; V gene: TRBV10-1; clone size: NA; J gene: TRBJ2-5
CDR3 protein: CSHIGTLYEQYF; CDR3 DNA: TGCAGTCATATCGGGACTCTCTACGAGCAGTACTTC; D gene: NA; V gene: TRBV20-1; clone size: few; J gene: TRBJ2-7
CDR3 protein: CASSLTAGYGYTF; CDR3 DNA: TGTGCCAGCAGTTTAACAGCAGGCTATGGCTACACCTTC; D gene: NA; V gene: TRBV12-3/TRBV12-4; clone size: few; J gene: TRBJ1-2
CDR3 protein: CASSQDKWGSGGNQYF; CDR3 DNA: TGTGCCAGCAGCCAAGATAAGTGGGGGTCCGGAGGTAACCAGTACTTC; D gene: NA; V gene: TRBV14; clone size: NA; J gene: TRBJ2-7
CDR3 protein: CASSLSLYDHNEQFF; CDR3 DNA: TGTGCCAGCAGTTTATCCCTATACGATCACAATGAGCAGTTCTTC; D gene: NA; V gene: TRBV27; clone size: few; J gene: TRBJ2-1
CDR3 protein: CASSLRGTSGAYEQYF; CDR3 DNA: TGTGCCAGCAGCTTGAGGGGGACTAGCGGGGCCTACGAGCAGTACTTC; D gene: TRBD2; V gene: TRBV5-6; clone size: NA; J gene: TRBJ2-7
CDR3 protein: CASSLSSHATNEKLFF; CDR3 DNA: TGTGCCAGCAGCTTGAGCAGCCATGCAACTAATGAAAAACTGTTTTTT; D gene: NA; V gene: TRBV5-6; clone size: NA; J gene: TRBJ1-4
CDR3 protein: CASGNRGLRETQYF; CDR3 DNA: TGCGCCAGCGGAAACAGGGGGCTACGGGAGACCCAGTACTTC; D gene: TRBD1; V gene: TRBV5-1; clone size: few; J gene: TRBJ2-5
CDR3 protein: CSAKDPGHPPNYGYTF; CDR3 DNA: TGCAGTGCCAAAGACCCGGGACACCCACCTAACTATGGCTACACCTTC; D gene: NA; V gene: TRBV20-1; clone size: NA; J gene: TRBJ1-2
CDR3 protein: CASSWGQGGTDTQYF; CDR3 DNA: TGCGCCAGCAGCTGGGGACAGGGCGGCACAGATACGCAGTATTTT; D gene: TRBD1; V gene: TRBV5-1; clone size: NA; J gene: TRBJ2-3
CDR3 protein: CASSEAGSTDTQYF; CDR3 DNA: TGTGCCTCCAGTGAAGCGGGAAGCACAGATACGCAGTATTTT; D gene: TRBD2; V gene: TRBV10-3; clone size: many; J gene: TRBJ2-3
CDR3 protein: CASSPIANNEQFF; CDR3 DNA: TGCGCCAGCAGCCCCATAGCCAACAATGAGCAGTTCTTC; D gene: NA; V gene: TRBV4-3; clone size: NA; J gene: TRBJ2-1
CDR3 protein: CASSESRDRHNEQFF; CDR3 DNA: TGTGCCAGTAGTGAAAGTAGGGACAGACACAATGAGCAGTTCTTC; D gene: TRBD1; V gene: TRBV6-1; clone size: few; J gene: TRBJ2-1
CDR3 protein: CASRPGTSDFEQYF; CDR3 DNA: TGCGCCAGCAGACCCGGGACTAGCGATTTTGAGCAGTACTTC; D gene: TRBD2; V gene: TRBV5-1; clone size: NA; J gene: TRBJ2-5
CDR3 protein: CASGQGFVDTQYF; CDR3 DNA: TGTGCCAGTGGACAGGGTTTTGTAGATACGCAGTATTTT; D gene: TRBD1; V gene: TRBV27; clone size: NA; J gene: TRBJ2-3
CDR3 protein: CASSLPTGGGEKLFF; CDR3 DNA: TGTGCCAGCAGCTTACCCACAGGGGGGGGTGAAAAACTGTTTTTT; D gene: TRBD1; V gene: TRBV7-6; clone size: many; J gene: TRBJ1-4
CDR3 protein: CASSEAARDRSYTF; CDR3 DNA: TGTGCCAGCAGCGAAGCCGCCAGGGACAGATCCTACACCTTC; D gene: TRBD1; V gene: TRBV6-5; clone size: NA; J gene: TRBJ1-2
CDR3 protein: CASSVPVLGEKLFF; CDR3 DNA: TGTGCCAGCAGCGTCCCAGTTTTGGGGGAAAAACTGTTTTTT; D gene: NA; V gene: TRBV11-3; clone size: NA; J gene: TRBJ1-4
CDR3 protein: CASSSPWSGANVLTF; CDR3 DNA: TGTGCCAGCAGTTCCCCGTGGTCTGGGGCCAACGTCCTGACTTTC; D gene: NA; V gene: TRBV12-3/TRBV12-4; clone size: NA; J gene: TRBJ2-6
CDR3 protein: CASSLPSGYSYNEQYF; CDR3 DNA: TGTGCCAGCAGTTTACCTAGCGGGTATAGCTACAATGAGCAGTACTTC; D gene: TRBD2; V gene: TRBV28; clone size: NA; J gene: TRBJ2-7
CDR3 protein: CASSQDWGIRPTEAFF; CDR3 DNA: TGCGCCAGCAGCCAAGATTGGGGCATAAGGCCAACTGAAGCTTTCTTT; D gene: NA; V gene: TRBV4-3; clone size: NA; J gene: TRBJ1-1
CDR3 protein: CSVGGGQGWRETQYF; CDR3 DNA: TGCAGCGTTGGGGGAGGACAGGGGTGGCGAGAGACCCAGTACTTC; D gene: TRBD1; V gene: TRBV29-1; clone size: many; J gene: TRBJ2-5
CDR3 protein: CASSYSMRELPYNEQYF; CDR3 DNA: TGTGCCAGCAGTTACTCGATGCGGGAATTACCCTACAATGAGCAGTACTTC; D gene: NA; V gene: TRBV6-2/TRBV6-3; clone size: NA; J gene: TRBJ2-7
CDR3 protein: CASSLSRTSGKLNYEQYF; CDR3 DNA: TGTGCCAGCAGTTTATCCCGGACTAGCGGGAAATTAAACTACGAGCAGTACTTC; D gene: TRBD2; V gene: TRBV27; clone size: few; J gene: TRBJ2-7
CDR3 protein: CASSLGVGSAYNEQFF; CDR3 DNA: TGTGCCAGCAGCTTAGGGGTAGGTAGCGCCTACAATGAGCAGTTCTTC; D gene: NA; V gene: TRBV11-2; clone size: NA; J gene: TRBJ2-1
CDR3 protein: CASSLMTGSTNYGYIF; CDR3 DNA: TGTGCCAGCAGCTTAATGACAGGGAGTACTAACTATGGCTACATCTTC; D gene: TRBD1; V gene: TRBV7-2; clone size: NA; J gene: TRBJ1-2
CDR3 protein: CASTPSQEGPYNEQFF; CDR3 DNA: TGTGCCAGCACCCCGTCGCAGGAGGGCCCCTACAATGAGCAGTTCTTC; D gene: NA; V gene: TRBV27; clone size: once; J gene: TRBJ2-1
CDR3 protein: CASSTGGSYGYTF; CDR3 DNA: TGTGCCAGCTCCACGGGGGGTAGCTATGGCTACACCTTC; D gene: NA; V gene: TRBV28; clone size: NA; J gene: TRBJ1-2
CDR3 protein: CASSSIAGVNTGELFF; CDR3 DNA: TGTGCCAGCAGCTCAATAGCGGGAGTGAACACCGGGGAGCTGTTTTTT; D gene: TRBD2; V gene: TRBV7-3; clone size: NA; J gene: TRBJ2-2